This T cell receptor beta chain derives from a study of T-cell memory formation after mild COVID-19. This CDR3 has 13 amino acids. Trimming removed 5 bases at V and 7 bases at J, with 14 bases between. Germline lookup yields CDR1 LNHDA and CDR2 SQIVND (reference sequence). TCRdb re-derived calls from the 5' RACE reads in MiXCR, one entry per CDR3 protein. The sample has about 610,000 distinct CDR3 sequences, about 18% seen once. This receptor was obtained from an adult woman who had mild COVID-19 (a few samples of this study predate the infection). Cell type and time point are not known. Sequencing used PBMCs or a T cell subset sorted from them (not recorded which). V is TRBV19 and J is TRBJ1-2, with D uncertain. CDR3 residues: CASSHGEVGGYTF. The CDR3 DNA sequence: TGTGCCAGTAGTCATGGGGAAGTCGGTGGCTACACCTTC.